This T cell receptor (beta chain) was captured by sequencing in a study of blood T cells in healthy people across ages. Overall study results and limits: A conclusive naive versus antigen-experienced comparison was prevented by the unsorted PBMCs. Those diversity estimates obtained from one million T cells were thought to be underestimates.

The sample providers were healthy Caucasian people from Russia, aged about 6 to 100. Note on this clonotype: The antigen remains unidentified.

A second PCR of about 7 to 12 cycles used a sample-barcoded 5' primer and a J-beta primer mix. Every cDNA was tagged by a template-switch adaptor with 12 random nucleotides. TCRdb analysed the 5' RACE reads with MiXCR anew, one entry per CDR3 protein. The table has about 1.4 million distinct CDR3 sequences, around 59% seen once. Germline V gene data show CDR1 as SGHTA and CDR2 as FQGNSA. The CDR3 totals 15 residues. With V trimmed by 1 base and J by 7 bases, 7 bases remained unmatched. The V gene is TRBV7-2, the J gene TRBJ2-3; 8 bases match TRBD2. This TCR was sampled from a man younger than 35 in good health. Sequencing used blood. The DNA of the CDR3 is TGTGCCAGCAGCTTAGGAGCGGGAGAGGGGAATACGCAGTATTTT. Residues: CASSLGAGEGNTQYF.